This T cell receptor beta chain was captured in a study of metastatic and nonmetastatic thyroid tumors. Study background: Samples came from malignant and benign thyroid patients, and repertoires were compared across blood and tumor or nodule tissue.

No treatment had been given to any patient before thyroid surgery. Overall study findings and caveats: The reported finding was significantly higher TCR beta diversity in malignant thyroid tumors relative to benign nodules, in blood and tumor.

In the authors' workflow: Clinicopathological groups differed in CDR3, with these differences serving to build a distant-metastasis classifier for papillary thyroid cancer. TCRdb re-called the PCR reads through MiXCR. The authors' filters were not applied to this entry. The sample lists about 28,000 clones, under 25% occurring once. A remark on this clone: Its target is not known.

The junction had 11 bases not matched to a gene; V was cut back by 5 bases and J by 6 bases. The CDR3 loop spans 15 amino acids. The V gene's germline CDR1 is MNHNS and CDR2 SASEGT. This rearrangement joins TRBV6-1 to TRBJ1-2; 8 bases line up with TRBD1. The specimen was blood. The receptor comes from a female donor with papillary thyroid cancer or a benign thyroid nodule (not recorded which). Some clones in this sample may be carry-over from other donors' samples. CDR3 region: CASSPTWTGFHGYTF. CDR3 DNA: TGTGCCAGCAGTCCCACCTGGACAGGGTTCCATGGCTACACCTTC.